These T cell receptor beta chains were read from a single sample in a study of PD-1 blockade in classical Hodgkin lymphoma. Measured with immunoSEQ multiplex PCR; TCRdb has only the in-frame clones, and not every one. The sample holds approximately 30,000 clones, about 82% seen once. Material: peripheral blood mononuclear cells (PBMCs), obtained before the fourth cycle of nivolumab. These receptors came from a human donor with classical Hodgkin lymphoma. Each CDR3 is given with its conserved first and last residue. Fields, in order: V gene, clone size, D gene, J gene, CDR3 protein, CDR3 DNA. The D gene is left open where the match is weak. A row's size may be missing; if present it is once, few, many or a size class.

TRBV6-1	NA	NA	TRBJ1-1	CASSLYSSGTEAFF	TGTGCCAGCAGTTTATACAGCAGTGGCACTGAAGCTTTCTTT
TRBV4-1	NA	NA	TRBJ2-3	CASSHERTSTDTQYF	TGCGCCAGCAGCCATGAACGGACTAGCACAGATACGCAGTATTTT
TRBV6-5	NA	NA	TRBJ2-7	CASSYSGHHEQYF	TGTGCCAGCAGTTACAGTGGGCACCACGAGCAGTACTTC
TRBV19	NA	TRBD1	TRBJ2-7	CASSSRGTGNLEQYF	TGTGCCAGTAGTTCCCGGGGGACAGGGAACCTTGAGCAGTACTTC
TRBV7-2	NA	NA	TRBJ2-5	CASKGHSALETQYF	TGTGCCTCCAAGGGGCATTCGGCCCTAGAGACCCAGTACTTC
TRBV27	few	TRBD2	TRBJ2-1	CASRTGTRTFF	TGTGCCAGCAGAACCGGGACTAGGACGTTCTTC
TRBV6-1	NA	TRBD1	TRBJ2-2	CASSGKPGQAPNTGELFF	TGTGCCAGCAGTGGGAAACCGGGACAGGCTCCGAACACCGGGGAGCTGTTTTTT
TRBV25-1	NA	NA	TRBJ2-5	CASSDWQETQYF	TGTGCCAGCAGTGATTGGCAAGAGACCCAGTACTTC
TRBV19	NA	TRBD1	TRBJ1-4	CASSIRQGGEKLFF	TGTGCCAGTAGTATTCGACAGGGGGGCGAAAAACTGTTTTTT
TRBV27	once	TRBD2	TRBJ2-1	CASSFGGRDEQFF	TGTGCCAGCAGTTTTGGGGGGAGGGATGAGCAGTTCTTC
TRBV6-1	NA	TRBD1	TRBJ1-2	CASGQGANYGYTF	TGTGCCAGCGGACAGGGGGCGAACTATGGCTACACCTTC
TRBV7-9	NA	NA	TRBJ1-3	CASSLGTLGNTIYF	TGTGCCAGCAGCTTAGGGACTCTGGGAAACACCATATATTTT
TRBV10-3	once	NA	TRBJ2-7	CAIGPRGYEQYF	TGTGCCATAGGGCCAAGGGGGTACGAGCAGTACTTC